This T cell receptor beta chain was found in a study of Ad26.COV2.S vaccination and SARS-CoV-2 variants. Treatment reported: about 20 received Ad26.COV2.S at low or high dose, single or two shots; about five received placebo; per-sample allocation not given. Day 63 after the first injection of vaccine or placebo was the sampling time. Data came from immunoSEQ multiplex PCR; TCRdb stores just in-frame clones and leaves some out. Of more than 300,000 clones in the sample, around four fifths are singletons; the top ten hold 2% to 2.5%. The CDR3 has 15 amino acids. Deletions cut 5 bases from V and 0 bases from J, with 13 bases between. Germline CDR1 and CDR2: SEHNR and FQNEAQ (reference sequence).

The gene calls are TRBV7-9 and TRBJ1-1, with unresolved D. This TCR was sampled from a person between 18 and 65 years old who received the Ad26.COV2.S COVID-19 vaccine or a placebo. The input for sequencing was peripheral blood, taken in a trial of Ad26.COV2.S vaccine versus placebo. The CDR3 loop is CASSLSGVMNTEAFF. The CDR3 DNA sequence: TGTGCCAGCAGCCTGAGTGGAGTCATGAACACTGAAGCTTTCTTT. Full variable domain (outside the CDR3, taken from reference TRBV7-9 and TRBJ1-1): DTGVSQNPRHKITKRGQNVTFRCDPISEHNRLYWYRQTLGQGPEFLTYFQNEAQLEKSRLLSDRFSAERPKGSFSTLEIQRTEQGDSAMYLCASSLSGVMNTEAFFGQGTRLTVV.